Detailed here is one TCR beta chain. Antigen unknown. Assay used: immunoSEQ multiplex PCR; TCRdb lists only in-frame clones, some missing. The data show more than 2 million clones, 90% to 96% seen once. The data stem from a study of shared clonotypes between healthy human individuals. Overall study: Per-donor plates numbered three CD4 naive, three CD4 memory, two CD8 naive and one CD8 memory. Study outcomes and limitations: Rarefaction curves obtained for sorted subsets showed sequencing incomplete despite large depth. Against clonotypes common to all four donors, non-shared ones had lower generation probabilities. Among the subsets, naive ones generally showed larger estimated richness than memory ones.

The CDR3 has 14 residues. Germline values: CDR1 KGHSH, CDR2 LQKENI. V dropped 3 bases and J dropped 12 bases, with 15 bases sitting between them. Sample: naive CD4+ T cells sorted from blood. Subset in this sample: CD45RA+ positively selected. This chain uses TRBV18 with TRBJ1-6, with D hard to call. This TCR derives from a young man in good health. The CDR3 is CASSPGLAAGPLHF. CDR3 DNA: TGTGCCAGCTCACCCGGATTAGCGGCTGGACCCCTCCACTTT.